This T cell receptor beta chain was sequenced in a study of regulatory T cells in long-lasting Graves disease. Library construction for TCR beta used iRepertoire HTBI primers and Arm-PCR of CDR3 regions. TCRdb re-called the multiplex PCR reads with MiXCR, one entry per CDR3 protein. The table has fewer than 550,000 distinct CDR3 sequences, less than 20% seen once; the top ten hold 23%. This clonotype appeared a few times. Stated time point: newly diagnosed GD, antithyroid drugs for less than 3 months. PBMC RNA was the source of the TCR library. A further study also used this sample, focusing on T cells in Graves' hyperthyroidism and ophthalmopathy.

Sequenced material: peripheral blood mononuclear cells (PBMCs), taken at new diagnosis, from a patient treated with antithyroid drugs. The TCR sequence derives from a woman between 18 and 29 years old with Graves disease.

CDR3 DNA sequence: TGTGCCACCAGTGATTTTACCCGGAACTATGGCTACACCTTC. Protein: CATSDFTRNYGYTF. This chain uses TRBV24-1 with TRBJ1-2, with unresolved D. CDR1 KGHDR and CDR2 SFDVKD come from the germline V gene. Trimming shortened V by 1 base and J by 2 bases, and 7 bases separated the two germline ends. The CDR3 is 14 amino acids.